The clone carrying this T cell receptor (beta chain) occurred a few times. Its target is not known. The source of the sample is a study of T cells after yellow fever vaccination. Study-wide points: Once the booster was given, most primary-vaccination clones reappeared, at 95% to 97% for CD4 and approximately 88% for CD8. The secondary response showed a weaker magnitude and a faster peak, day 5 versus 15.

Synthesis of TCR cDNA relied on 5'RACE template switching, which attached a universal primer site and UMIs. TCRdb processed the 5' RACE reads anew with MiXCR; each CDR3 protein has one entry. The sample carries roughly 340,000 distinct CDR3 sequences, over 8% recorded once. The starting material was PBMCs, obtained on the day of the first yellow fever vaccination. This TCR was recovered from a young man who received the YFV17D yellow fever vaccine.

The CDR3 DNA reads as TGTGCCAGCAGCGTAGAGGGGACTGGCTACACCTTC. It codes for CASSVEGTGYTF. The V gene is TRBV9, the J gene TRBJ1-2; maybe TRBD1 (5 bases). The CDR3 has 12 amino acids. The germline V and J ends were trimmed by 0 bases and 7 bases, with 7 bases remaining between them. The germline V gene has CDR1 SGDLS and CDR2 YYNGEE.